This entry is about one T cell receptor beta chain. This sample is part of a study of radiotherapy plus CTLA-4 blockade in lung cancer. Using immunoSEQ multiplex PCR, the repertoire was profiled, and TCRdb retains in-frame clones only, with some absent. The sample consists of some 100,000 clones, roughly 80% of them appearing once. This CDR3 has 14 residues. Germline CDR1 is SEHNR and CDR2 is FQNEAQ (reference sequence). The V and J ends lost 3 bases and 5 bases respectively, with 14 bases between them. The source was peripheral blood, collected from a patient treated with radiotherapy plus ipilimumab. The TCR sequence derives from a human donor with non-small cell lung cancer who had a partial response to radiotherapy plus ipilimumab. The V and J genes are TRBV7-9 and TRBJ2-7; no reliable D call. This CDR3 is CASSLFSLLDEQYF. DNA of the CDR3: TGTGCCAGCAGCTTGTTTTCACTCCTGGACGAGCAGTACTTC. The whole variable domain, filled in from reference TRBV7-9 and TRBJ2-7, reads DTGVSQNPRHKITKRGQNVTFRCDPISEHNRLYWYRQTLGQGPEFLTYFQNEAQLEKSRLLSDRFSAERPKGSFSTLEIQRTEQGDSAMYLCASSLFSLLDEQYFGPGTRLTVT.